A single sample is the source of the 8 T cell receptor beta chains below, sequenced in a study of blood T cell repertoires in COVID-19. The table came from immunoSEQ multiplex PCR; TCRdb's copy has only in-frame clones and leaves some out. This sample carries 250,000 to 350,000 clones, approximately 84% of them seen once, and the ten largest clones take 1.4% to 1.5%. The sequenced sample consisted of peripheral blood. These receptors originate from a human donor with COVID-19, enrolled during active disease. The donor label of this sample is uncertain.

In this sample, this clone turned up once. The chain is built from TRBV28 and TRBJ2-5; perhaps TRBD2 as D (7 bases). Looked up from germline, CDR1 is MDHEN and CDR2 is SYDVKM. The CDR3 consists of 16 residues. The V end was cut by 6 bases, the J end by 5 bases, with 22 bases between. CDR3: CASRGGAGAIRETQYF. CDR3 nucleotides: TGTGCCAGCAGGGGGGGCGCGGGAGCGATTCGGGAGACCCAGTACTTC.

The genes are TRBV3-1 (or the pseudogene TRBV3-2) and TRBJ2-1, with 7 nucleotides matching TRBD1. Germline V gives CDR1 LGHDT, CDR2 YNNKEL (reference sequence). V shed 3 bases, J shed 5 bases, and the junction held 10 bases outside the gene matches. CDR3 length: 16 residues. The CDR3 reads CASSHQTGFVNNEQFF. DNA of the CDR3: TGTGCCAGCAGCCATCAGACAGGGTTTGTTAACAATGAGCAGTTCTTC.

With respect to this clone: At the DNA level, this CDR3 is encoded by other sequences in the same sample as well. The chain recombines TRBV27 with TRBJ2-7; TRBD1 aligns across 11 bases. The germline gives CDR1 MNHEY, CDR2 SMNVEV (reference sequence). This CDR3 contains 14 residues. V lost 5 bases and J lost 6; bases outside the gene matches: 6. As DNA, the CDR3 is TGTGCCAGCAGTCTCGGACAGGGGGCTGGCGAGCAGTACTTC. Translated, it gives CASSLGQGAGEQYF.

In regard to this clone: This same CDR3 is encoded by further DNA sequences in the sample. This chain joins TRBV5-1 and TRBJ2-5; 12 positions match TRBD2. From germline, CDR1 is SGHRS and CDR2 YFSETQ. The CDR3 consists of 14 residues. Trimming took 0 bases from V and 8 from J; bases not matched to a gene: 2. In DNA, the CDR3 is TGCGCCAGCAGCTTGGGACTAGCGGGAGAAACCCAGTACTTC. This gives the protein CASSLGLAGETQYF.

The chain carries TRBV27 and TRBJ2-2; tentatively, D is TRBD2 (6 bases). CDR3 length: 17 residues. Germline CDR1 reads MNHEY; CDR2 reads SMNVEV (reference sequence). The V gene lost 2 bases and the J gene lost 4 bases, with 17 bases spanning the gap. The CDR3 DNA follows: TGTGCCAGCAGTTTAGACGGAGACCCGCGGGGCACCGGGGAGCTGTTTTTT. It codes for CASSLDGDPRGTGELFF.

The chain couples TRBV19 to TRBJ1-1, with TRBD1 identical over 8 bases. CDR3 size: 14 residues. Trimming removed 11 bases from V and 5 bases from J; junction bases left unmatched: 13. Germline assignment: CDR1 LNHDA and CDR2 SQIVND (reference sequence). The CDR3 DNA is TGTGCCGCCTCCGACCGGGACAGGCCTACTGAAGCTTTCTTT. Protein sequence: CAASDRDRPTEAFF. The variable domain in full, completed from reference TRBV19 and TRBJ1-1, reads DGGITQSPKYLFRKEGQNVTLSCEQNLNHDAMYWYRQDPGQGLRLIYYSQIVNDFQKGDIAEGYSVSREKKESFPLTVTSAQKNPTAFYLCAASDRDRPTEAFFGQGTRLTVV.

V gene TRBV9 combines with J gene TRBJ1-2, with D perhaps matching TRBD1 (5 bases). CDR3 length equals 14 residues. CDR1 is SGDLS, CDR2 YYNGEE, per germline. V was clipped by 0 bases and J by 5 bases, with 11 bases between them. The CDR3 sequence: CASSVGQNTYGYTF. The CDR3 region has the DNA TGTGCCAGCAGCGTAGGACAGAACACTTATGGCTACACCTTC.

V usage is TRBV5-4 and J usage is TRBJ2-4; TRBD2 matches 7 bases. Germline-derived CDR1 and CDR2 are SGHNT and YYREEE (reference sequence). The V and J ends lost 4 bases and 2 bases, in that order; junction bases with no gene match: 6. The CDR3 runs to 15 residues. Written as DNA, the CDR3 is TGTGCCAGCAGCCCTCGGGGGGTAACCAAAAACATTCAGTACTTC. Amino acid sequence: CASSPRGVTKNIQYF. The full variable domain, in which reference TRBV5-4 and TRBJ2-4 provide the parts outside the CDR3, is ETGVTQSPTHLIKTRGQQVTLRCSSQSGHNTVSWYQQALGQGPQFIFQYYREEENGRGNFPPRFSGLQFPNYSSELNVNALELDDSALYLCASSPRGVTKNIQYFGAGTRLSVL.